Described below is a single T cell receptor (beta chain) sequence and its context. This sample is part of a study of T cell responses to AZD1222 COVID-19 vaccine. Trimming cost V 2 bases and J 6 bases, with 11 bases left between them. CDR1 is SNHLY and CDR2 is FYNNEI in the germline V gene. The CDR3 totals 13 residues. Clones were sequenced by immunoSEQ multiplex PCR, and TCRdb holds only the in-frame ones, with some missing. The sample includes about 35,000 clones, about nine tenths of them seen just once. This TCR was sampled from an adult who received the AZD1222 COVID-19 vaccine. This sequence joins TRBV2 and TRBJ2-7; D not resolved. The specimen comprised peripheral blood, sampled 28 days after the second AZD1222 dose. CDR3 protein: CASSEPPSREQYF. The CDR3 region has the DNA TGTGCCAGCAGTGAACCCCCCAGTCGCGAGCAGTACTTC.